This passage covers 13 T cell receptor beta chains from one sample sequenced in a study of blood T cell repertoires in COVID-19. Repertoires were generated with immunoSEQ multiplex PCR, while TCRdb's copy carries only in-frame clones and drops some. Of tens of thousands of clones listed, roughly 83% were seen once; the top ten hold about 7.8%. The sequenced sample consisted of peripheral blood. The receptors here all came from a man in his fifties or sixties with active COVID-19.

The chain couples TRBV28 to TRBJ2-7; the match to TRBD1 covers 9 bases. Germline CDR1 and CDR2: MDHEN and SYDVKM. V dropped 3 bases and J dropped 2; count of bases not matched to a gene: 8. The CDR3 covers 16 residues. CDR3 sequence (DNA): TGTGCCAGCAGTTTCACCGGGACAGGGAAACCCTACGAGCAGTACTTC. Its translation is CASSFTGTGKPYEQYF. The variable domain in full, completed from reference TRBV28 and TRBJ2-7, reads DVKVTQSSRYLVKRTGEKVFLECVQDMDHENMFWYRQDPGLGLRLIYFSYDVKMKEKGDIPEGYSVSREKKERFSLILESASTNQTSMYLCASSFTGTGKPYEQYFGPGTRLTVT.

CDR3 nucleotide sequence: TGTGCCAGCGCGCTTACAGGGTTCACAGATACGCAGTATTTT. It translates to CASALTGFTDTQYF. The rearrangement joins TRBV10-3 to TRBJ2-3; a possible D gene is TRBD1 (6 bases). Germline-derived CDR1 and CDR2 are ENHRY and SYGVKD. The CDR3 is made up of 14 amino acids. Trimming took 10 bases from V and 2 from J, leaving 16 bases between them.

In DNA form, the CDR3 reads TGTGCCAGCAGCCTCGACAGGGCACATCAGTACTTC. Its translation is CASSLDRAHQYF. The rearrangement joins TRBV2 to TRBJ2-4; 7 bases line up with TRBD1. The CDR3 runs to 12 residues. The junction had 8 bases not matched to a gene; V was cut back by 6 bases and J by 12 bases. Germline assignment: CDR1 SNHLY and CDR2 FYNNEI.

This chain joins TRBV6-5 and TRBJ1-1, with a weak D call TRBD1 (5 bases). V was trimmed by 6 bases and J by 0 bases, leaving 14 bases between them. The CDR3 length is 15 residues. CDR1 MNHEY and CDR2 SVGAGI come from the germline V gene. The CDR3 is CASRILGAMNTEAFF. CDR3 sequence (DNA): TGTGCCAGCAGAATATTAGGGGCCATGAACACTGAAGCTTTCTTT.

V usage is TRBV2 and J usage is TRBJ2-7; D possibly corresponds to TRBD2 (5 bases). V lost 7 bases to trimming and J lost 6 bases, with 22 bases between them. CDR3 size: 15 residues. The germline V gene has CDR1 SNHLY and CDR2 FYNNEI. The CDR3 loop reads CASNPVMGVSAEQYF. The DNA of the CDR3 is TGTGCCAGCAATCCCGTTATGGGAGTGAGTGCCGAGCAGTACTTC. Full variable domain (rest looked up from reference TRBV2 and TRBJ2-7): EPEVTQTPSHQVTQMGQEVILRCVPISNHLYFYWYRQILGQKVEFLVSFYNNEISEKSEIFDDQFSVERPDGSNFTLKIRSTKLEDSAMYFCASNPVMGVSAEQYFGPGTRLTVT.

The V call is TRBV2, the J call TRBJ1-1, with D unresolved. The V end was cut by 2 bases, the J end by 11 bases, with 18 bases between. The CDR3 spans 14 residues. The V gene's germline CDR1 is SNHLY and CDR2 FYNNEI. This CDR3 reads CASSEYPGSDSAFF. In DNA, the CDR3 is TGTGCCAGCAGTGAATATCCCGGGAGTGATTCGGCTTTCTTT.

J is TRBJ1-2 and V is TRBV11-2, with D tentatively TRBD1 (6 bases). Trimming removed 2 bases at V and 7 bases at J, with 11 bases between. The germline V gene has CDR1 SGHAT and CDR2 FQNNGV. The CDR3 is 13 amino acids. CDR3 sequence reads: CASSLPAGAGYTF. Here the CDR3 DNA reads TGTGCCAGCAGCTTACCTGCGGGGGCTGGCTACACCTTC.

This rearrangement joins TRBV9 to TRBJ1-6, with 8 bases fitting TRBD1. Trimming cost V 2 bases and J 6 bases; bases outside gene matches: 7. The CDR3 extends over 16 amino acids. Looked up from germline, CDR1 is SGDLS and CDR2 is YYNGEE. The CDR3 sequence: CASSVGQGLSNSPLHF. CDR3 in DNA: TGTGCCAGCAGCGTCGGACAGGGCTTGAGTAATTCACCCCTCCACTTT.

This clone appeared once. This chain links TRBV5-8 with TRBJ1-5, with 7 bases lining up with TRBD1. The V segment lost 3 bases and the J segment 5 bases; nucleotides outside the gene matches: 5. CDR3 size: 14 residues. The V gene's germline CDR1 is SGHTS and CDR2 YDEGEE. CDR3 DNA sequence: TGTGCCAGCAGCTCCAGCGACAGGGATCAGCCCCAGCATTTT. Protein: CASSSSDRDQPQHF.

The chain joins TRBV3-1 (or the pseudogene TRBV3-2) to TRBJ2-1; D perhaps matches TRBD1 (7 bases). V was shortened by 10 bases and J by 7 bases, with 11 bases between the two germline ends. This CDR3 has 11 residues. The germline CDR1 and CDR2 sequences are LGHDT and YNNKEL (reference sequence). The CDR3 nucleotides are TGTGCCACCAGGGGGGCTAATGAGCAGTTCTTC. This sequence encodes CATRGANEQFF.

V gene TRBV12-3 or TRBV12-4 combines with J gene TRBJ1-1; D gene ambiguous. Trimming stripped 4 bases from V and 1 base from J, with 4 bases between. This CDR3 contains 12 residues. The CDR3 DNA follows: TGTGCCAGCAGTTCCCAGAACACTGAAGCTTTCTTT. It encodes CASSSQNTEAFF.

This chain uses TRBV24-1 with TRBJ2-3; 8 nucleotides align to TRBD1. After removal of 4 bases from V and 1 base from J, the junction contained 3 bases not matched to a gene. In germline, CDR1 is KGHDR, CDR2 SFDVKD. This CDR3 spans 15 amino acids. CDR3 sequence: CATSDPTGGTDTQYF. The DNA for the CDR3 is TGTGCCACCAGTGACCCGACAGGGGGCACAGATACGCAGTATTTT.

V and J are TRBV5-1 and TRBJ2-3, with a weak D call TRBD1 (6 bases). Trimming pared 2 bases from V and 8 bases from J, leaving 12 bases between. Germline CDR1 and CDR2: SGHRS and YFSETQ. The length of the CDR3 is 13 residues. DNA of the CDR3: TGCGCCAGCAGCTTCACCGAACAGGGTACGCAGTATTTT. Protein product: CASSFTEQGTQYF.